The 27 T cell receptor beta chains below come from one sample, sequenced in a study of T cell responses to AZD1222 COVID-19 vaccine. Using immunoSEQ multiplex PCR, the repertoire was profiled, and TCRdb retains in-frame clones only, with some absent. The repertoire holds 130,000 or so clones, with roughly nine tenths as singletons. Sequences were derived from peripheral blood, sampled 28 days after the second dose of the MenACWY control vaccine. These TCRs come from an adult who received the MenACWY meningococcal vaccine as a control.

The chain employs TRBV7-2 and TRBJ2-1; D is perhaps TRBD2 (5 bases). Germline loops: CDR1 SGHTA, CDR2 FQGNSA. This CDR3 has 13 residues. V lost 1 base to trimming and J lost 6 bases, with 7 bases between them. The CDR3 DNA sequence: TGTGCCAGCAGCTTAGTCCGGGGCAATGAGCAGTTCTTC. Residues: CASSLVRGNEQFF.

CDR3 sequence reads: CASSPLTSGGELFF. CDR3 sequence (DNA): TGTGCCAGCAGCCCCCTGACTAGCGGCGGGGAGCTGTTTTTT. The genes are TRBV2 and TRBJ2-2; TRBD2 matches 9 bases. The V gene end was trimmed by 6 bases and the J gene end by 7 bases; junction bases not matched to a gene: 6. The CDR3 runs 14 residues. Germline values: CDR1 SNHLY, CDR2 FYNNEI.

CDR3 DNA sequence: TGTGCCAGCAGTTTACAACAAGAGACCCAGTACTTC. Protein sequence: CASSLQQETQYF. The rearrangement uses TRBV28 and TRBJ2-5; D not certain. The CDR3 totals 12 residues. V lost 2 bases, J lost 2 bases, and 3 bases lay in between. Per the germline V gene, CDR1 is MDHEN and CDR2 is SYDVKM.

This chain links TRBV6-6 with TRBJ2-5; perhaps TRBD1 as D (5 bases). The germline gives CDR1 MNHNY, CDR2 SVGAGI (reference sequence). With 4 bases removed from V and 5 bases from J, the gap between germline ends came to 14 bases. CDR3 length: 14 residues. CDR3 region: CASSWPTVGETQYF. Written as DNA, the CDR3 is TGTGCCAGCAGTTGGCCGACAGTGGGTGAGACCCAGTACTTC.

The gene calls are TRBV12-3 or TRBV12-4 and TRBJ1-5; no clear D gene. Trimming removed 5 bases at V and 7 bases at J, with 9 bases between. The CDR3 extends over 12 amino acids. CDR3 DNA sequence: TGTGCCAGCAGTCAACCACCCCAGCCCCAGCATTTT. It translates to CASSQPPQPQHF.

CDR3 in amino acids: CASSIVSGRETQYF. The CDR3, as DNA: TGTGCCAGTAGTATTGTTTCGGGGAGAGAGACCCAGTACTTC. The chain uses TRBV19 and TRBJ2-5; D perhaps matches TRBD2 (5 bases). This CDR3 spans 14 amino acids. From germline, CDR1 is LNHDA and CDR2 SQIVND (reference sequence). Between the trimmed V and J ends, which lost 3 bases and 4 bases, there was a span of 12 bases.

This rearrangement joins TRBV19 to TRBJ2-3, with TRBD1 matching over 11 bases. The CDR3 runs to 16 residues. Germline V lookup: CDR1 LNHDA, CDR2 SQIVND (reference sequence). The J segment lost 5 bases and the V segment lost 5 bases, leaving 9 bases of the junction unmatched. The CDR3 protein is CASSGWTGGIEDTQYF. The DNA of the CDR3 is TGTGCCAGTAGTGGGTGGACAGGGGGCATTGAAGATACGCAGTATTTT.

This chain connects TRBV28 to TRBJ1-6; weak D call: TRBD1 (6 bases). V shed 3 bases and J shed 7 bases, with 13 bases lying between them. This CDR3 is 15 amino acids long. Germline lookup yields CDR1 MDHEN and CDR2 SYDVKM. The CDR3 here is CASSLITGLNSPLHF. DNA of the CDR3: TGTGCCAGCAGTTTGATTACAGGGTTGAATTCACCCCTCCACTTT.

The chain couples TRBV7-9 to TRBJ2-3, with TRBD2 as a possible D gene (6 bases). With 6 bases removed from V and 0 bases from J, the gap between germline ends came to 10 bases. This CDR3 is built from 14 residues. Germline loops: CDR1 SEHNR, CDR2 FQNEAQ (reference sequence). CDR3 protein: CASRRDSSTDTQYF. In DNA, the CDR3 is TGTGCCAGCAGGCGGGACTCCAGCACAGATACGCAGTATTTT.

This clone has a single count. Its ends do not fully match the called genes, so a read error is possible. The chain employs TRBV12-3 or TRBV12-4 and TRBJ2-2; 9 bases line up with TRBD2. The CDR3 has 13 residues. CDR3 in amino acids: CASSVAGAGELFF. The CDR3, as DNA: TGTGCCAGCAGTGTAGCGGGAGCCGGGGAGCTGTTTTTT.

The chain has TRBV12-3 or TRBV12-4 and TRBJ2-1, with D hard to call. The CDR3 loop spans 12 amino acids. Trimming removed 4 bases at V and 6 bases at J, with 7 bases between. CDR3 amino acids: CASSSVGNEQFF. The CDR3 DNA sequence: TGTGCCAGCAGTTCGGTTGGCAATGAGCAGTTCTTC.

V usage is TRBV5-1 and J usage is TRBJ2-2; 10 bases align to TRBD2. CDR3 length equals 16 residues. Germline V lookup: CDR1 SGHRS, CDR2 YFSETQ. Germline trimming cut 8 bases from V and 3 bases from J; bases unmatched to any gene: 10. The CDR3 DNA reads TGCGCCAGTAGGCCCCCCGGGACTAGCGACACCGGGGAGCTGTTTTTT. Translating it yields CASRPPGTSDTGELFF.

The chain uses TRBV14 and TRBJ1-6, with D unresolved. The V gene's germline CDR1 is SGHDN and CDR2 FVKESK. V lost 5 bases to trimming and J lost 7 bases, with 15 bases between them. CDR3 size: 15 residues. The CDR3 bases are TGTGCCAGCAGCGAGCGGGTGTACTACAATTCACCCCTCCACTTT. Translated: CASSERVYYNSPLHF.

The V and J genes are TRBV6-1 and TRBJ2-3, with D unclear. Germline CDR1 and CDR2: MNHNS and SASEGT. Between the trimmed V and J ends, which lost 2 bases and 2 bases, there was a span of 11 bases. This CDR3 is 15 amino acids long. Written as DNA, the CDR3 is TGTGCCAGCAGTGAAAGGTCCAGATACACAGATACGCAGTATTTT. Translating gives CASSERSRYTDTQYF.

The chain uses TRBV27 and TRBJ1-4, with D hard to call. CDR1 is MNHEY, CDR2 SMNVEV, per germline (reference sequence). With 0 bases removed from V and 10 bases from J, the gap between germline ends came to 12 bases. CDR3 length equals 14 residues. The CDR3 DNA sequence: TGTGCCAGCAGTTTATCAGGGCTCTCCGGAAAACTGTTTTTT. It codes for CASSLSGLSGKLFF. The entire variable domain, with the rest obtained from reference TRBV27 and TRBJ1-4, is as follows: EAQVTQNPRYLITVTGKKLTVTCSQNMNHEYMSWYRQDPGLGLRQIYYSMNVEVTDKGDVPEGYKVSRKEKRNFPLILESPSPNQTSLYFCASSLSGLSGKLFFGSGTQLSVL.

The chain couples TRBV3-1 (or the pseudogene TRBV3-2) to TRBJ2-7; 7 positions agree with TRBD2. The ends lost 2 bases at V and 8 bases at J; junction bases unmatched: 3. CDR1 and CDR2 (germline): LGHDT, YNNKEL (reference sequence). This CDR3 has 12 residues. CDR3 sequence: CASSQSGTQQYF. The CDR3 DNA sequence: TGTGCCAGCAGCCAAAGCGGGACCCAGCAGTACTTC.

The CDR3, as DNA: TGTGCCAGCAGCACCTCCAATTCACCCCTCCACTTT. Its protein is CASSTSNSPLHF. This chain connects TRBV3-1 (or the pseudogene TRBV3-2) to TRBJ1-6, with unresolved D. This CDR3 contains 12 residues. Germline V gene data show CDR1 as LGHDT and CDR2 as YNNKEL (reference sequence). V was shortened by 5 bases and J by 7 bases, with 6 bases between the two germline ends.

The gene calls are TRBV7-8 and TRBJ2-7; D possibly corresponds to TRBD1 (5 bases). Trimming removed 0 bases from V and 3 bases from J, with 18 bases in between. Germline CDR1 reads SGHVS; CDR2 reads FQNEAQ. The CDR3 runs to 17 residues. The CDR3 loop is CASSLALTVAASYEQYF. The CDR3 region has the DNA TGTGCCAGCAGCTTAGCGTTGACAGTAGCAGCTAGCTACGAGCAGTACTTC.

CDR3 sequence (DNA): TGTGCCAGCAGCGTAGGGAGTACAGGACAGCCCCAGCATTTT. Amino acids: CASSVGSTGQPQHF. V usage is TRBV9 and J usage is TRBJ1-5; D might be TRBD1 (5 bases). Trimming took 0 bases from V and 7 from J, leaving 11 bases between them. The CDR3 spans 14 residues. The germline V gene has CDR1 SGDLS and CDR2 YYNGEE.

The chain combines TRBV5-1 with TRBJ2-1, with a weak D call TRBD1 (7 bases). Germline V CDR1 and CDR2: SGHRS, YFSETQ. The CDR3 is 15 amino acids. Trimming took off 0 bases at V and 5 bases at J, with 12 bases between the two ends. CDR3 in amino acids: CASSLAPGGHNEQFF. The CDR3 region has the DNA TGCGCCAGCAGCTTGGCGCCAGGGGGGCACAATGAGCAGTTCTTC.

This clone was found once. This chain links TRBV7-9 with TRBJ2-2, with TRBD1 matching over 7 bases. V shed 5 bases and J 4 bases; nucleotides not matched to a gene: 4. The CDR3 has 14 amino acids. Germline lookup yields CDR1 SEHNR and CDR2 FQNEAQ (reference sequence). For the CDR3, the DNA is TGTGCCAGCAGCCCTAGGACAGGCACCGGGGAGCTGTTTTTT. Translated, it gives CASSPRTGTGELFF.

The chain carries TRBV5-1 and TRBJ2-7, with 7 nucleotides matching TRBD1. Germline CDR1 is SGHRS and CDR2 is YFSETQ. The CDR3 length is 14 residues. V was pared by 3 bases and J by 2 bases, with 5 bases of the junction left unmatched. In nucleotides, the CDR3 is TGCGCCAGCAGCTCGGGGACAGAAACCTACGAGCAGTACTTC. It specifies CASSSGTETYEQYF.

Concerning this clone: The same CDR3 can be traced to other DNA sequences in this sample. The J gene is TRBJ1-5, the V gene TRBV15, with a possible D match to TRBD1 (5 bases). The CDR3 runs to 15 residues. Germline V gives CDR1 LNHNV, CDR2 YYDKDF (reference sequence). Trimming removed 0 bases from V and 3 bases from J, with 9 bases in between. CDR3 amino acids: CATSRDRGPNQPQHF. The CDR3 coding sequence is TGTGCCACCAGCAGAGATAGGGGCCCCAATCAGCCCCAGCATTTT.

This chain joins TRBV12-2 and TRBJ2-7. TRBV12-2 is recorded as a pseudogene. This CDR3 has 18 amino acids. The CDR3 spells CASRLAVRDRGKAYEQYF. CDR3 sequence (DNA): TGTGCAAGTCGCTTAGCGGTCCGGGACCGAGGGAAGGCCTACGAGCAGTACTTC.

V gene TRBV21-1 combines with J gene TRBJ1-6; the table names TRBD1, a call not compared with the DNA. TRBV21-1 is listed as a pseudogene. The CDR3 contains 18 residues. CDR3 nucleotides: TGTGCCAGCAGCAATGAGACAGGACCCCGCTCCTATAATTCACCCCTCCACTTT. Translating it yields CASSNETGPRSYNSPLHF.

This clone has a single count. This rearrangement joins TRBV4-3 to TRBJ2-5; TRBD1 might be the D (6 bases). Germline assignment: CDR1 LGHNA and CDR2 YSLEER. V shed 4 bases and J shed 1 base, with 19 bases lying between them. The length of the CDR3 is 17 residues. The CDR3 nucleotides are TGCGCCAGCAGCCCGGGACACCATACCGACCGCCAAGAGACCCAGTACTTC. It specifies CASSPGHHTDRQETQYF.

The CDR3 bases are TGTGCCAGCAGCTATCAAGGGGGTTTTGAGTTCTTC. Translation: CASSYQGGFEFF. The genes are TRBV5-5 and TRBJ2-1, with D tentatively TRBD1 (6 bases). V shed 3 bases and J shed 14 bases, with 15 bases lying between them. Germline values: CDR1 SGHKS, CDR2 YYEKEE (reference sequence). This CDR3 region has 12 residues.